The following is a TCR beta chain sequence with its context. Its target is unknown. The data were taken from a study of cytomegalovirus exposure and HLA in healthy donors. PCR employed 60 Vbeta and 13 Jbeta primers. The method was immunoSEQ multiplex PCR; TCRdb's version includes in-frame clones alone and lacks a portion of them. The sample holds 59,000 or so clones, 70% to 75% seen once. The CDR3 has 15 residues. V was trimmed by 4 bases and J by 0 bases, leaving 14 bases between them. Germline V gene data show CDR1 as SQVTM and CDR2 as ANQGSEA. Broader study findings: The likely explanation for a cluster of highly shared sequence variants was sequencing artifact. Immune exposure information comprised only CMV serostatus. The authors reported that TCR beta sequences could predict HLA-A and HLA-B alleles. These predictions were accurate for most subjects in the first cohort.

The specimen was PBMCs. The clonotype originates from a man between 25 and 39 years old in good health and CMV-seropositive. The V gene is TRBV29-1, the J gene TRBJ2-3, with D possibly matching TRBD2 (7 bases). The CDR3 nucleotides are TGCAGCGTTGCGAGGGGGGGAACTAGCACAGATACGCAGTATTTT. It codes for CSVARGGTSTDTQYF.